This T cell receptor (beta chain) originates from a study of identical twins. Germline lookup yields CDR1 SGHKS and CDR2 YYEKEE (reference sequence). Trimming left V 8 bases short and J 5 bases short, with 13 bases between. CDR3 length: 12 residues. TCRdb reprocessed the 5' RACE reads with MiXCR, giving one entry per CDR3 protein. The sample has 650,000 to 750,000 distinct CDR3 sequences, 21% seen once. This clonotype was observed a single time. Separately, the same data were catalogued under a study of T cells expressing NK-cell markers.

The chain links TRBV5-5 to TRBJ1-2; D unresolved. The sequence was collected from a woman between 18 and 29 years old in good health. The sequencing input was PBMCs. Written as DNA, the CDR3 is TGTGCCAGGAGCACTGGGTCGTATGGCTACACCTTC. This gives the protein CARSTGSYGYTF.